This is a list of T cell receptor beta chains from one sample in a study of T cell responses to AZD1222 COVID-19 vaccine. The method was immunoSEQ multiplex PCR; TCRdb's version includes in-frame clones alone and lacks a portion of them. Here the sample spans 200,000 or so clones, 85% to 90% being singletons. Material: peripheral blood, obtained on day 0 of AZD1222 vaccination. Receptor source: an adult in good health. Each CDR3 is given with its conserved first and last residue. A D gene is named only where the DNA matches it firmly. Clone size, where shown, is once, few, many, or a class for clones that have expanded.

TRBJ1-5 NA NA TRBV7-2 CASSFPGLSNQPQHF TGTGCCAGCAGCTTCCCAGGGTTGAGCAATCAGCCCCAGCATTTT
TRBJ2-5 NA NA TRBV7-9 CASSLRQWEETQYF TGTGCCAGCAGCTTACGGCAGTGGGAGGAGACCCAGTACTTC
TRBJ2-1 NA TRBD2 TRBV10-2 CASSEHLGLASHNEQFF TGCGCCAGCAGTGAGCACTTGGGACTAGCATCCCACAATGAGCAGTTCTTC
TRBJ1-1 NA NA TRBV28 CASLGPGNTEAFF TGTGCCAGCCTGGGACCGGGGAACACTGAAGCTTTCTTT
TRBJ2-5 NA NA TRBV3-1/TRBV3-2 CASSQVIETQYF TGTGCCAGCAGCCAAGTAATAGAGACCCAGTACTTC
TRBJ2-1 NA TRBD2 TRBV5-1 CASRASGRSGEQFF TGCGCCAGTCGGGCTAGCGGGAGATCGGGTGAGCAGTTCTTC
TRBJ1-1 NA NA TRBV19 CASSMWALTEAFF TGTGCCAGTAGTATGTGGGCCTTGACTGAAGCTTTCTTT
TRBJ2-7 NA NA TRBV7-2 CASSTAGGGQYEQYF TGTGCCAGCAGCACAGCAGGGGGGGGACAATACGAGCAGTACTTC
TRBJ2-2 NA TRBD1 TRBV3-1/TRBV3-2 CASSRTGNTGELFF TGTGCCAGCAGCCGGACAGGGAACACCGGGGAGCTGTTTTTT
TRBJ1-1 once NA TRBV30 CAWKSTAVGGAFF TGTGCCTGGAAATCCACCGCTGTGGGGGGAGCTTTCTTT